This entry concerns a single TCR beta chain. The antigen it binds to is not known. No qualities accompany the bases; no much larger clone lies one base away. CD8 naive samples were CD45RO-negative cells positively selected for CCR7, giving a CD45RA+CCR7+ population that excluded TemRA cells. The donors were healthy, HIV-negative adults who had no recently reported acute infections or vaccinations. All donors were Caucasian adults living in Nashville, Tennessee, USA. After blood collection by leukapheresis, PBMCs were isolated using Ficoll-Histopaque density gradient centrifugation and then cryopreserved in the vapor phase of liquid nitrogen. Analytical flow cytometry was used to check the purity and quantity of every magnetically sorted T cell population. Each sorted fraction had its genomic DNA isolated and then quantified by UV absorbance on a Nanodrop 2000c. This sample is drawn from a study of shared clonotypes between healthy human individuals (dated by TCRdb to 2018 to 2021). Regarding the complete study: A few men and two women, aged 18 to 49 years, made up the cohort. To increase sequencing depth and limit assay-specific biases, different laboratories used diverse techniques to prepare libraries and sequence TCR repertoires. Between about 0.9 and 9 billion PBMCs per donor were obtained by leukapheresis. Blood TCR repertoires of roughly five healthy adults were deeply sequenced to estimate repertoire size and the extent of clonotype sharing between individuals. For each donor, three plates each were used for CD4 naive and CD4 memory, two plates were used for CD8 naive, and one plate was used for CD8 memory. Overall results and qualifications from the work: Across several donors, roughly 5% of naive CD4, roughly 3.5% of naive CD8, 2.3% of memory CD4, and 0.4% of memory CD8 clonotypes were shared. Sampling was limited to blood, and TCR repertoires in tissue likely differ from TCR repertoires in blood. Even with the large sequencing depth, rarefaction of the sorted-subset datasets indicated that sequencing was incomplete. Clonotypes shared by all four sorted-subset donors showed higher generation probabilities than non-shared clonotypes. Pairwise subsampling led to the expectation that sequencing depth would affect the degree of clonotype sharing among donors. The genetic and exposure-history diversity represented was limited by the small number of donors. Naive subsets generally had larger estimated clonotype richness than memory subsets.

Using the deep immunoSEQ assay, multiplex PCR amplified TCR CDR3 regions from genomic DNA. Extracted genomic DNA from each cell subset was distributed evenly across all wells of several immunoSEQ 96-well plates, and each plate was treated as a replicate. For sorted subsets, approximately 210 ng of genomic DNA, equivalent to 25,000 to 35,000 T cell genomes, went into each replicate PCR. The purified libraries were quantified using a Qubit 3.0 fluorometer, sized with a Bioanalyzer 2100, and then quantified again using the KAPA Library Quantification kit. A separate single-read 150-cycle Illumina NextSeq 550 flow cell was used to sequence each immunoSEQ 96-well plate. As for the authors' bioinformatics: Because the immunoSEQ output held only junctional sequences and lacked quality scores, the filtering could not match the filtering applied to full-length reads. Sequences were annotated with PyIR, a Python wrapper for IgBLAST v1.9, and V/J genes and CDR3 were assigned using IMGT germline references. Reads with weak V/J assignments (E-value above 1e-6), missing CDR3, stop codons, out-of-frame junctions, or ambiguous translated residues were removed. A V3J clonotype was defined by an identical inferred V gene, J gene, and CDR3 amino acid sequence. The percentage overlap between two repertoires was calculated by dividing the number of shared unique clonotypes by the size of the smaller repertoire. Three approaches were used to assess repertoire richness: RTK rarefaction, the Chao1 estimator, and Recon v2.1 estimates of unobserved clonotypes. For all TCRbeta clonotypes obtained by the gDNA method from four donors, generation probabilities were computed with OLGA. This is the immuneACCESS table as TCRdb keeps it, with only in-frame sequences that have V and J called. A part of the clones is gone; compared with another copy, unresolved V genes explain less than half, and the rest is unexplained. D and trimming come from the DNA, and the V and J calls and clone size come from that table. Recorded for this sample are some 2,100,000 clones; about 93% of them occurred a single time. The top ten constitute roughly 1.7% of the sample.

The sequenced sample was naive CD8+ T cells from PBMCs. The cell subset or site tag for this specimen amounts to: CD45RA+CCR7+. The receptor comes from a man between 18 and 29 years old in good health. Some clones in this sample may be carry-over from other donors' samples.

The nucleotide sequence reads as follows: TGCGCCAGCAGTGGGGGGACCTACAATGAGCAGTTCTTC. The encoded protein is CASSGGTYNEQFF. The sequence is built from TRBV10-1 and TRBJ2-1; the D gene cannot be resolved beyond TRBD1 or TRBD2, each matching 5 bases. From its cysteine to its phenylalanine, the CDR3 spans 13 amino acids. The kept DNA is CDR3 alone, 39 bases in frame from the first base. CDR1 and CDR2 were assigned from the germline V gene (reference sequence) as WNHNN and SYGVQD. Trimming takes 4 bases from V and 2 bases from J, and the germline ends sit 6 bases apart.